These 16 T cell receptor beta chains came from one sample sequenced in a study of shared clonotypes between healthy human individuals (TCRdb year 2020). The library was made by the immunoSEQ multiplex PCR assay. The table was pulled from immuneACCESS by TCRdb, which kept in-frame rearrangements only. Such tables lose some clones; where checked, under half of the loss comes from unresolved V genes, and the rest has no known cause. A total of 2,500,000 or so clones appear in this sample, roughly 93% of them only once. The ten largest clonotypes hold 0.36% of the sample. The material sequenced was naive CD4+ T cells from PBMCs. The cell subset or site label of this sample denotes: CD45RA+ positively selected. These receptors came from a man aged 18 to 29 in good health. Some clones in this sample may be carry-over from other donors' samples.

This chain joins TRBV5-1 and TRBJ2-5; perhaps TRBD1 as D (6 bases). Germline CDR1 is SGHRS and CDR2 is YFSETQ. V gave up 4 bases and J gave up 5 bases, with 24 bases separating them. The CDR3 length is 17 residues. CDR3: CASSVAPTGLLVETQYF. CDR3 DNA sequence: TGCGCCAGCAGCGTGGCCCCGACAGGTTTGCTGGTGGAGACCCAGTACTTC.

A remark on this clone: Other nucleotide sequences in the sample specify the same CDR3. The chain recombines TRBV5-1 with TRBJ2-5; no definite D call. The CDR3 loop spans 14 amino acids. V was trimmed by 4 bases and J by 0 bases, leaving 10 bases between them. Germline V lookup: CDR1 SGHRS, CDR2 YFSETQ. The CDR3 sequence: CASSLSGDQETQYF. DNA of the CDR3: TGCGCCAGCAGCCTCTCCGGAGACCAAGAGACCCAGTACTTC.

The V and J genes are TRBV5-1 and TRBJ1-6; 8 bases are a match to TRBD1. There are 14 residues in the CDR3. The junction had 3 bases not matched to a gene; V was cut back by 2 bases and J by 8 bases. Germline assignment: CDR1 SGHRS and CDR2 YFSETQ. As DNA, the CDR3 is TGCGCCAGCAGCTTACAGGGGGGGTATTCACCCCTCCACTTT. Protein: CASSLQGGYSPLHF.

The genes are TRBV10-3 and TRBJ2-2; TRBD1 is a possible D gene (6 bases). The CDR3 covers 14 residues. V was clipped by 0 bases and J by 6 bases, with 8 bases between them. CDR1 is ENHRY, CDR2 SYGVKD, per germline. CDR3 nucleotides: TGTGCCATCAGTGAGTCGCAGGGGCCCGGGGAGCTGTTTTTT. It yields the protein CAISESQGPGELFF.

The V call is TRBV29-1, the J call TRBJ1-1, with a weak D call TRBD1 (6 bases). The germline gives CDR1 SQVTM, CDR2 ANQGSEA. Trimming pared 7 bases from V and 0 bases from J, leaving 21 bases between. The CDR3 has 16 residues. The CDR3 loop reads CSGSLPGTYVNTEAFF. CDR3 nucleotide sequence: TGCAGCGGGTCCCTCCCGGGGACATACGTGAACACTGAAGCTTTCTTT.

This sequence joins TRBV30 and TRBJ2-2; D is uncertain. The V end was cut by 4 bases, the J end by 2 bases, with 8 bases between. Germline CDR1 GTSNPN, CDR2 SVGIG (reference sequence). The CDR3 runs to 13 residues. CDR3 sequence: CAWNKQNTGELFF. In DNA form, the CDR3 reads TGTGCCTGGAACAAACAAAACACCGGGGAGCTGTTTTTT. Drawing the rest from reference TRBV30 and TRBJ2-2, the complete variable domain is SQTIHQWPATLVQPVGSPLSLECTVEGTSNPNLYWYRQAAGRGLQLLFYSVGIGQISSEVPQNLSASRPQDRQFILSSKKLLLSDSGFYLCAWNKQNTGELFFGEGSRLTVL.

The rearrangement links TRBV28 to TRBJ1-5; a weak D match, TRBD1 (5 bases). Trimming pared 1 base from V and 4 bases from J, leaving 11 bases between. CDR3 length: 15 amino acids. Per the germline V gene, CDR1 is MDHEN and CDR2 is SYDVKM. The CDR3 loop reads CASSLSMGGNQPQHF. The CDR3 DNA follows: TGTGCCAGCAGTTTATCAATGGGGGGGAATCAGCCCCAGCATTTT.

V usage is TRBV28 and J usage is TRBJ1-4; D possibly corresponds to TRBD1 (6 bases). The CDR3 is 13 residues long. Trimming removed 11 bases from V and 2 bases from J, with 12 bases in between. Germline V gene data show CDR1 as MDHEN and CDR2 as SYDVKM. The CDR3 is CAGGHPTNEKLFF. CDR3 DNA sequence: TGTGCCGGGGGACACCCGACTAATGAAAAACTGTTTTTT.

V and J are TRBV29-1 and TRBJ1-2; 7 positions match TRBD1. CDR1 and CDR2 from the germline V gene are SQVTM and ANQGSEA. CDR3 length equals 12 residues. The V and J ends lost 5 bases and 4 bases, in that order; junction bases with no gene match: 4. The CDR3 protein is CSVTTGFYGYTF. CDR3 coding DNA: TGCAGCGTTACGACAGGGTTCTATGGCTACACCTTC.

This clone was counted once. This chain links TRBV4-1 with TRBJ1-6; TRBD1 might be the D (6 bases). Germline values: CDR1 MGHRA, CDR2 YSYEKL. This CDR3 spans 19 amino acids. V lost 0 bases and J 0 bases, leaving 15 bases between the germline ends. CDR3 in DNA: TGCGCCAGCAGCCAAGACAGGGGAGGTATCGGCTCCTATAATTCACCCCTCCACTTT. Translating gives CASSQDRGGIGSYNSPLHF.

This chain joins TRBV2 and TRBJ2-2, with D perhaps being TRBD1 or TRBD2 (5 bases each). Trimming took off 5 bases at V and 3 bases at J, with 10 bases between the two ends. CDR3 length: 14 amino acids. The germline V gene has CDR1 SNHLY and CDR2 FYNNEI. DNA for the CDR3: TGTGCCAGCAGTTCCGGGACCCACACCGGGGAGCTGTTTTTT. It is translated as CASSSGTHTGELFF.

This rearrangement joins TRBV19 to TRBJ1-5; D is ambiguous. The CDR3 covers 13 residues. Between the trimmed V and J ends, which lost 4 bases and 5 bases, there was a span of 9 bases. Per the germline V gene, CDR1 is LNHDA and CDR2 is SQIVND (reference sequence). CDR3 in amino acids: CASSTRTDQPQHF. CDR3 nucleotides: TGTGCCAGTAGTACCAGGACGGATCAGCCCCAGCATTTT.

Points on this clone: The same CDR3 arises from other DNA sequences in this sample as well. The chain links TRBV5-1 to TRBJ2-3, with D tentatively TRBD2 (6 bases). V lost 1 base, J lost 0 bases, and 9 bases lay in between. The CDR3 runs 15 residues. Germline V gives CDR1 SGHRS, CDR2 YFSETQ. As DNA, the CDR3 is TGCGCCAGCAGCTTGACGGGAGTAAGCACAGATACGCAGTATTTT. Translated, it gives CASSLTGVSTDTQYF.

The genes are TRBV19 and TRBJ2-7; a weak D match, TRBD2 (6 bases). Per germline, CDR1 LNHDA and CDR2 SQIVND (reference sequence). Trimming removed 5 bases at V and 2 bases at J, with 25 bases between. This CDR3 is 18 amino acids long. This CDR3 reads CASSRRAIDGGRTYEQYF. CDR3 in DNA: TGTGCCAGTAGTCGACGGGCCATCGATGGAGGGAGAACCTACGAGCAGTACTTC.

This clone was observed a handful of times. The chain employs TRBV7-6 and TRBJ2-5, with a tentative D call TRBD2 (6 bases). The germline V and J ends were trimmed by 3 bases and 5 bases, with 16 bases remaining between them. The length of the CDR3 is 15 residues. Germline-derived CDR1 and CDR2 are SGHVS and FNYEAQ. The CDR3, as DNA: TGTGCCAGCAGCTTGTTTACGGGAGAACGGGAGACCCAGTACTTC. It specifies CASSLFTGERETQYF. Based on the CDR3 plus reference TRBV7-6 and TRBJ2-5, the full variable domain is GAGVSQSPRYKVTKRGQDVALRCDPISGHVSLYWYRQALGQGPEFLTYFNYEAQQDKSGLPNDRFSAERPEGSISTLTIQRTEQRDSAMYRCASSLFTGERETQYFGPGTRLLVL.

The chain employs TRBV5-1 and TRBJ2-3, with D tentatively TRBD2 (5 bases). V was shortened by 1 base and J by 4 bases, with 10 bases between the two germline ends. Germline V gene lookup returns CDR1 SGHRS and CDR2 YFSETQ. The CDR3 totals 14 residues. The CDR3 DNA is TGCGCCAGCAGCTTGTCGGTGCGGGCAGATACGCAGTATTTT. It specifies CASSLSVRADTQYF.